The T cell receptor beta chain under discussion was sequenced for a study of OX40 agonist ivuxolimab in advanced cancers. About the study: Males comprised approximately 84% of the group, whose mean age was approximately 60 years (range 23 to 79).

Repertoires were generated with immunoSEQ multiplex PCR, while TCRdb's copy carries only in-frame clones and drops some. Of just under 85,000 clones listed, around 85% are singletons. Study observations and caveats: Blood T cells, both CD4+ and CD8+, expanded clonally by week 6 at 0.1 to 3.0 mg/kg.

Comment on this clone: Its cognate antigen is unknown.

CDR3 length: 17 amino acids. The germline V gene encodes CDR1 LNHDA and CDR2 SQIVND (reference sequence). Germline trimming cut 1 base from V and 4 bases from J; bases unmatched to any gene: 7. This chain uses TRBV19 with TRBJ2-5, with 12 bases fitting TRBD2. This sample comprised CD4+ or CD8+ T cells sorted from blood, obtained in a trial of the OX40 agonist ivuxolimab. The receptor was isolated from an adult with an advanced solid tumor such as melanoma, head and neck, liver or kidney cancer. CDR3 loop: CASSIGLAGGPGETQYF. The CDR3 nucleotides read TGTGCCAGTAGTATAGGTCTAGCGGGAGGGCCGGGAGAGACCCAGTACTTC.